What follows are 18 T cell receptor beta chains derived from one specimen sequenced in a study of cytomegalovirus exposure and HLA in healthy donors (dated by TCRdb to 2017 to 2019). The library was obtained by the immunoSEQ multiplex PCR assay. For the multiplex PCR, a mixture combining 60 forward primers for TCR Vbeta segments and 13 reverse primers for TCR Jbeta segments was used. TCRdb took over this immuneACCESS table, retaining in-frame rearrangements with V and J assigned. Such tables are incomplete; in checked studies, under half of the missing clones stem from an unresolved V gene, and the remainder is unexplained. A total of more than 200,000 clones appear in this sample, 83% of them only once. Just over 1.4% of the sample is in the top ten clones. The sample was PBMCs. The receptors here all came from a girl aged 10 to 17 in good health and CMV-seronegative.

The chain links TRBV10-3 to TRBJ1-2, with D possibly TRBD1 on 6 matching bases. The CDR3 spans 15 residues. V gave up 0 bases and J gave up 6 bases, with 14 bases separating them. Germline V gene sequence: CDR1 ENHRY, CDR2 SYGVKD. The CDR3 loop is CAISESGRAGDGYTF. The CDR3 region has the DNA TGTGCCATCAGTGAGTCCGGTAGGGCAGGGGATGGCTACACCTTC.

V is TRBV28 and J is TRBJ2-1; TRBD2 might be the D (5 bases). V gave up 5 bases and J gave up 9 bases, with 11 bases separating them. The CDR3 has 12 residues. Germline V gene sequence: CDR1 MDHEN, CDR2 SYDVKM. The CDR3 reads CASSRIRGEQFF. As DNA, the CDR3 is TGTGCCAGCAGTCGCATCCGGGGTGAGCAGTTCTTC.

This clone has only one observation. The gene calls are TRBV7-3 and TRBJ2-1, with 8 bases that match TRBD2. Unmatched junction bases numbered 19, after V lost 1 base and J lost 8 bases. This CDR3 spans 19 amino acids. The germline V gene has CDR1 SGHTA and CDR2 FQGTGA. DNA of the CDR3: TGTGCCAGCAGCTTAAGTGTAGGGACTAGAAGGCCCCGCGGGTATGAGCAGTTCTTC. As protein: CASSLSVGTRRPRGYEQFF.

The chain uses TRBV6-1 and TRBJ2-5; no firm D call. TRBJ2-7 matches the DNA end more closely, so the J call is doubtful. Per germline, CDR1 MNHNS and CDR2 SASEGT. This CDR3 contains 13 residues. The CDR3 is CASSEVEGSEQYF. Here the CDR3 DNA reads TGTGCCAGCAGTGAAGTAGAAGGAAGCGAGCAGTACTTC.

The rearrangement joins TRBV27 to TRBJ2-7; 7 positions match TRBD1. Germline CDR1 MNHEY, CDR2 SMNVEV (reference sequence). The CDR3 consists of 16 residues. Trimming took 5 bases from V and 2 from J; bases not matched to a gene: 12. The CDR3 DNA is TGTGCCAGCAGTCCAAAACAGACAGGGCTTACCTACGAGCAGTACTTC. Encoded protein: CASSPKQTGLTYEQYF.

V and J are TRBV7-3 and TRBJ2-3; 13 bases agree with TRBD2. V shed 4 bases, J shed 2 bases, and the junction held 12 bases outside the gene matches. Looked up from germline, CDR1 is SGHTA and CDR2 is FQGTGA. The CDR3 is 19 amino acids. For the CDR3, the DNA is TGTGCCAGCAGCTCGTTTCCGGGACTAGCGGGGCCCTCCACAGATACGCAGTATTTT. Its translation: CASSSFPGLAGPSTDTQYF.

This chain uses TRBV7-2 with TRBJ2-3; 7 bases are shared with TRBD2. This CDR3 is 16 amino acids long. Germline loops: CDR1 SGHTA, CDR2 FQGNSA. J gave up 2 bases and V 5 bases, and 10 bases lay outside the gene matches. The CDR3 coding sequence is TGTGCCAGCAGCACCTACCGGGACTATTACACAGATACGCAGTATTTT. Amino acid sequence: CASSTYRDYYTDTQYF. Full variable domain (outside the CDR3, taken from reference TRBV7-2 and TRBJ2-3): GAGVSQSPSNKVTEKGKDVELRCDPISGHTALYWYRQSLGQGLEFLIYFQGNSAPDKSGLPSDRFSAERTGGSVSTLTIQRTQQEDSAVYLCASSTYRDYYTDTQYFGPGTRLTVL.

The rearrangement joins TRBV7-6 to TRBJ2-7; D perhaps matches TRBD2 (5 bases). V lost 3 bases to trimming and J lost 1 base, with 13 bases between them. Per germline, CDR1 SGHVS and CDR2 FNYEAQ. The CDR3 sequence is 15 residues long. The CDR3: CASSLGRMRSYEQYF. The CDR3 coding sequence is TGTGCCAGCAGCTTGGGGAGAATGAGGTCCTACGAGCAGTACTTC.

The chain links TRBV4-3 to TRBJ2-3; D remains unclear. The germline V and J ends were trimmed by 0 bases and 3 bases, with 10 bases remaining between them. CDR1 LGHNA and CDR2 YSLEER come from the germline V gene. The CDR3 spans 15 residues. In DNA form, the CDR3 reads TGCGCCAGCAGCCAAGAGCTTTGGGCAACAGATACGCAGTATTTT. It encodes CASSQELWATDTQYF.

CDR3 coding DNA: TGTGCCAGCACGGTATTAGGAAACACCATATATTTT. Encoded protein: CASTVLGNTIYF. This chain joins TRBV6-1 and TRBJ1-3; D is undetermined. The CDR3 consists of 12 residues. Trimming cost V 7 bases and J 4 bases, with 8 bases left between them. Germline CDR1 MNHNS, CDR2 SASEGT.

The genes are TRBV6-5 and TRBJ1-5, with D possibly matching TRBD1 (6 bases). V dropped 6 bases and J dropped 4 bases, with 16 bases sitting between them. Per germline, CDR1 MNHEY and CDR2 SVGAGI. This CDR3 comprises 15 residues. The CDR3 nucleotides are TGTGCCAGCAGATTGGACAGCCGCAAAAATCAGCCCCAGCATTTT. This translates into CASRLDSRKNQPQHF.

In the case of this clone: Other DNA sequences in this sample translate to the same CDR3. V gene TRBV18 combines with J gene TRBJ1-1; 8 bases align to TRBD1. Per germline, CDR1 KGHSH and CDR2 LQKENI. This CDR3 is built from 15 residues. The V and J ends lost 2 bases and 1 base, in that order; junction bases with no gene match: 3. The CDR3 DNA sequence: TGTGCCAGCTCACCAACCGGACAGGGGAACACTGAAGCTTTCTTT. This translates into CASSPTGQGNTEAFF.

CDR3 bases: TGTGCCCCCCAAGGACAGGGTAGCAATCAGCCCCAGCATTTT. Translated: CAPQGQGSNQPQHF. The chain employs TRBV6-8 and TRBJ1-5; 8 bases line up with TRBD1. With V trimmed by 11 bases and J by 0 bases, 6 bases remained unmatched. This CDR3 comprises 14 residues. The V gene's germline CDR1 is MNHGY and CDR2 SAAAGT.

CDR3 loop: CAARLAGKNNEQFF. In DNA form, the CDR3 reads TGTGCCGCCCGACTAGCGGGGAAAAACAATGAGCAGTTCTTC. The rearrangement uses TRBV30 and TRBJ2-1; 11 bases are shared with TRBD2. Trimming at V came to 8 bases and at J to 5 bases, leaving 8 bases not matched to a gene. The CDR3 has 14 amino acids. Germline loops: CDR1 GTSNPN, CDR2 SVGIG (reference sequence).

The count of this clone is one. The chain recombines TRBV30 with TRBJ1-2; the match to TRBD1 covers 9 bases. With 1 base clipped from V and 8 bases from J, the junction kept 11 bases outside the gene matches. Germline V lookup: CDR1 GTSNPN, CDR2 SVGIG (reference sequence). The CDR3 totals 15 residues. The CDR3 DNA reads as TGTGCCTGGAGTGCCCTGGACAGGGGCATGAGAGGCTACACCTTC. Encoded protein: CAWSALDRGMRGYTF.

The rearrangement links TRBV11-2 to TRBJ2-7; 9 bases align to TRBD1. Germline V lookup: CDR1 SGHAT, CDR2 FQNNGV. The CDR3 is 14 amino acids. The trim removed 3 bases at V and 4 bases at J, leaving 4 bases unmatched. The CDR3 protein is CASSFTGGVYEQYF. Written as DNA, the CDR3 is TGTGCCAGCAGCTTTACAGGGGGCGTTTACGAGCAGTACTTC.

J is TRBJ1-2 and V is TRBV6-5; 9 nucleotides line up with TRBD1. Germline CDR1 and CDR2: MNHEY and SVGAGI. V was pared by 0 bases and J by 7 bases, with 9 bases of the junction left unmatched. There are 16 residues in the CDR3. CDR3 DNA: TGTGCCAGCAGTTACTCAGGCCGGGACAGGGCGGCTGGCTACACCTTC. Translating gives CASSYSGRDRAAGYTF.

The genes are TRBV11-2 and TRBJ2-7; TRBD2 matches 9 bases. Per the germline V gene, CDR1 is SGHAT and CDR2 is FQNNGV. There are 13 residues in the CDR3. With V trimmed by 8 bases and J by 9 bases, 11 bases remained unmatched. The CDR3 sequence is CASSPAGGPGQYF. DNA for the CDR3: TGTGCCAGCTCTCCTGCGGGGGGGCCAGGGCAGTACTTC.